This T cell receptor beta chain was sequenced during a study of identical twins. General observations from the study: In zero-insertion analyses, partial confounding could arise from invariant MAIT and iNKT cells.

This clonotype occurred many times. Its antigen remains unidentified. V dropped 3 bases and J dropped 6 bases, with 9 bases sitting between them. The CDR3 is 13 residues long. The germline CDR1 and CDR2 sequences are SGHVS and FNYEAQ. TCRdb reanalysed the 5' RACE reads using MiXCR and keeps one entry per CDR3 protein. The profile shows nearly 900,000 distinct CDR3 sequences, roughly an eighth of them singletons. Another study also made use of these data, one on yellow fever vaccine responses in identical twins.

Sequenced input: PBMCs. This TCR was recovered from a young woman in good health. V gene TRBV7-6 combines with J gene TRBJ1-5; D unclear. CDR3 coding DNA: TGTGCCAGCAGCTTTGAGGGTACTCAGCCCCAGCATTTT. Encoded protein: CASSFEGTQPQHF. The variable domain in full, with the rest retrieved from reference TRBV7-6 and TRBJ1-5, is GAGVSQSPRYKVTKRGQDVALRCDPISGHVSLYWYRQALGQGPEFLTYFNYEAQQDKSGLPNDRFSAERPEGSISTLTIQRTEQRDSAMYRCASSFEGTQPQHFGDGTRLSIL.